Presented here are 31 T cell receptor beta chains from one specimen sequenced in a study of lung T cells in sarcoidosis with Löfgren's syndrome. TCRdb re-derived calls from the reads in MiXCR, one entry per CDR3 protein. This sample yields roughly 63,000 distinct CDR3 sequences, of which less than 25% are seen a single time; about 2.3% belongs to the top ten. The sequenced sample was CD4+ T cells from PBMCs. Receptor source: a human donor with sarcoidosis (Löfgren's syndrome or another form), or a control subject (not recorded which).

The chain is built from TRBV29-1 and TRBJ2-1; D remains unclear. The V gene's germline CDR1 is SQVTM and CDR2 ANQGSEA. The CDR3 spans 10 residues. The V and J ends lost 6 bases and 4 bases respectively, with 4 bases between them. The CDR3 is CSVGYNEQFF. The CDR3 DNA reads TGCAGCGTGGGATACAATGAGCAGTTCTTC.

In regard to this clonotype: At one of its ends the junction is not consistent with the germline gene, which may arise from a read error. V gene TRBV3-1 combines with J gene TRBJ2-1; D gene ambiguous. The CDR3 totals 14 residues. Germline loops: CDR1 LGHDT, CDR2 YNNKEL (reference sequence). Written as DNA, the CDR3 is TGTGCCAGCAGCGCCCGTGTGGGCTACGATGAGCAGTTCTTC. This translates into CASSARVGYDEQFF.

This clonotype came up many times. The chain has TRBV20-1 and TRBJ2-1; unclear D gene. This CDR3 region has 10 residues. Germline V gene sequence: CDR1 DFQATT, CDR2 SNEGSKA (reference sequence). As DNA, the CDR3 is TGCACTCCTAAGGGCAATGAGCAGTTCTTC. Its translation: CTPKGNEQFF.

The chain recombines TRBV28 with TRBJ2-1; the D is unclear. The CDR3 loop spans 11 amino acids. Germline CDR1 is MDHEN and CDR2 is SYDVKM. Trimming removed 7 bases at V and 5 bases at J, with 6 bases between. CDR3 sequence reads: CASTRDNEQFF. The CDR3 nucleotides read TGTGCCAGCACCCGGGACAATGAGCAGTTCTTC.

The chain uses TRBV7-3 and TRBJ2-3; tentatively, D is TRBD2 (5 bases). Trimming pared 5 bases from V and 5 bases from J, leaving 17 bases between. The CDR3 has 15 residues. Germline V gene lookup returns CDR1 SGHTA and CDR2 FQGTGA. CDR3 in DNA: TGTGCCAGCAGCCGGGAAGCCACCCCGGGAGATACGCAGTATTTT. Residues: CASSREATPGDTQYF. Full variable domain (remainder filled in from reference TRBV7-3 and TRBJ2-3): GAGVSQTPSNKVTEKGKYVELRCDPISGHTALYWYRQSLGQGPEFLIYFQGTGAADDSGLPNDRFFAVRPEGSVSTLKIQRTERGDSAVYLCASSREATPGDTQYFGPGTRLTVL.

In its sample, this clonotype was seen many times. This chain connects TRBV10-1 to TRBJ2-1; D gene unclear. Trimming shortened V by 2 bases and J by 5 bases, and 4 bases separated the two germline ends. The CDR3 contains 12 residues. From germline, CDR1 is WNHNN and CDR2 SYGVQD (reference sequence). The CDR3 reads CASSEADNEQFF. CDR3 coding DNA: TGCGCCAGCAGTGAGGCAGACAATGAGCAGTTCTTC.

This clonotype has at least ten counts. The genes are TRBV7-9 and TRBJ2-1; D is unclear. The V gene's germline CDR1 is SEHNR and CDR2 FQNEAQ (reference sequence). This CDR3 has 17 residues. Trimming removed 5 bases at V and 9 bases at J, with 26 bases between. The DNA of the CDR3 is TGTGCCAGCAGCCCGTGGAGAGGACCCGGTAAGAATACTGAGCAGTTCTTC. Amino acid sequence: CASSPWRGPGKNTEQFF. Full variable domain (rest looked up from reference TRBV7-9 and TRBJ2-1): DTGVSQNPRHKITKRGQNVTFRCDPISEHNRLYWYRQTLGQGPEFLTYFQNEAQLEKSRLLSDRFSAERPKGSFSTLEIQRTEQGDSAMYLCASSPWRGPGKNTEQFFGPGTRLTVL.

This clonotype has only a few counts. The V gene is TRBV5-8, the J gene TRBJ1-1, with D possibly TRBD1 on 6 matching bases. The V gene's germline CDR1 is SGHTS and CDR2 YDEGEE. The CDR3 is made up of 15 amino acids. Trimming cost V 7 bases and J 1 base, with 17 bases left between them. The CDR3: CASGSRSGQNTEAFF. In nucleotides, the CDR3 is TGTGCCAGCGGCTCCCGCTCGGGACAGAACACTGAAGCTTTCTTT.

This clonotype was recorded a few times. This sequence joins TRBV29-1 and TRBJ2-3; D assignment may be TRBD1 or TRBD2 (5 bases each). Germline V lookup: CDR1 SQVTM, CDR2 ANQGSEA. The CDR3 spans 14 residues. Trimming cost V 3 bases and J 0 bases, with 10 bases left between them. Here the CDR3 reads CSVEGRLSTDTQYF. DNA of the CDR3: TGCAGCGTTGAGGGACGGCTGAGCACAGATACGCAGTATTTT.

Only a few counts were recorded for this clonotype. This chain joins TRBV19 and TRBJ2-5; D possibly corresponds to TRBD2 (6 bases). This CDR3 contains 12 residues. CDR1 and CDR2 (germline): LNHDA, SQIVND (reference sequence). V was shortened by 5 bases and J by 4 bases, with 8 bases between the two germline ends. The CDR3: CASSRGTETQYF. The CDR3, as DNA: TGTGCCAGTAGTCGGGGGACAGAGACCCAGTACTTC.

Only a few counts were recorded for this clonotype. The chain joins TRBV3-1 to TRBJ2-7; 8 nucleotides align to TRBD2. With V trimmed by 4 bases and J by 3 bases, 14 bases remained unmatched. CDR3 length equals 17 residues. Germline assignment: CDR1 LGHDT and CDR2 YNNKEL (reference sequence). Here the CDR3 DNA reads TGTGCCAGCAGCCGAAAAACCGGGTCTGCGGGAGGCTACGAGCAGTACTTC. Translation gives CASSRKTGSAGGYEQYF.

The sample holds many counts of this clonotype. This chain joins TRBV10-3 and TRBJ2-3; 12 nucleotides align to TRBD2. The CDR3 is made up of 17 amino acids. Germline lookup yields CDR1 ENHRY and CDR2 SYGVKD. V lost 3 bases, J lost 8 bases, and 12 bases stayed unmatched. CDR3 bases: TGTGCCATCAGTGACTCGTACCTAGCGGGAGGGCCAAGTACGCAGTATTTT. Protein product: CAISDSYLAGGPSTQYF.

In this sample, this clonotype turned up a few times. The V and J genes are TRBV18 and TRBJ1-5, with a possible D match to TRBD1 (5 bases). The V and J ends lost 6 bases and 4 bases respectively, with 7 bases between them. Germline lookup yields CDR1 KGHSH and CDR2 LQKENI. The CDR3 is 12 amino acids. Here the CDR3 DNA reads TGTGCCAGCTCGGAGGGGAATCAGCCCCAGCATTTT. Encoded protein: CASSEGNQPQHF.

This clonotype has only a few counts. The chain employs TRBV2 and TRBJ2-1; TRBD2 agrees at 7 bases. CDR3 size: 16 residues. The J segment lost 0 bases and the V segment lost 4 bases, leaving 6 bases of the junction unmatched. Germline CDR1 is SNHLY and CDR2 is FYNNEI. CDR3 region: CASSGSSGSSYNEQFF. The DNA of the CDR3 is TGTGCCAGCAGTGGGTCTAGCGGAAGCTCCTACAATGAGCAGTTCTTC. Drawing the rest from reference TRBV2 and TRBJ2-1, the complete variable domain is EPEVTQTPSHQVTQMGQEVILRCVPISNHLYFYWYRQILGQKVEFLVSFYNNEISEKSEIFDDQFSVERPDGSNFTLKIRSTKLEDSAMYFCASSGSSGSSYNEQFFGPGTRLTVL.

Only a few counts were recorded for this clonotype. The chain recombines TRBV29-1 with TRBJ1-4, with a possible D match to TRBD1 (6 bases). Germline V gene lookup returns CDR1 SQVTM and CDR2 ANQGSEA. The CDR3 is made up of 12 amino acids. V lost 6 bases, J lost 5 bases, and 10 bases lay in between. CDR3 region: CSVFTGNEKLFF. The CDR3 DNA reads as TGCAGCGTATTTACAGGGAATGAAAAACTGTTTTTT.

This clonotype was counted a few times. This chain's CDR3 is CASSQDQGAIDTQYF. The CDR3 DNA is TGCGCCAGCAGCCAAGATCAGGGGGCAATAGATACGCAGTATTTT. The V call is TRBV4-1, the J call TRBJ2-3; 8 bases map to TRBD1. CDR3 size: 15 residues. The V segment lost 0 bases and the J segment 5 bases; nucleotides outside the gene matches: 4. The germline CDR1 and CDR2 sequences are MGHRA and YSYEKL.

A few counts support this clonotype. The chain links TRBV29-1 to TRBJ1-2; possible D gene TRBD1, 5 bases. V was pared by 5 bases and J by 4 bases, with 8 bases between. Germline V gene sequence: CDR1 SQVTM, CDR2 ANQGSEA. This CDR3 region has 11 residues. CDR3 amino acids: CSVTGVYGYTF. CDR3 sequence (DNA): TGCAGCGTTACAGGAGTCTATGGCTACACCTTC.

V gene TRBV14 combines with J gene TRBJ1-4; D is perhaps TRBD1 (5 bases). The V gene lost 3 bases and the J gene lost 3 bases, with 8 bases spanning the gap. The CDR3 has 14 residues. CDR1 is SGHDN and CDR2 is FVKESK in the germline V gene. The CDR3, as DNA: TGTGCCAGCAGCCAGAGACAGTCTAATGAAAAACTGTTTTTT. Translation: CASSQRQSNEKLFF.

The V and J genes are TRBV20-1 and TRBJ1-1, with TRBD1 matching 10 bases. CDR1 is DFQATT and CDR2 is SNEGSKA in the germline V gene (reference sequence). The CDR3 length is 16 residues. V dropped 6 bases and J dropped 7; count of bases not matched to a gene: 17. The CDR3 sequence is CSAPGTGVSGLGEAFF. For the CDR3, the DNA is TGCAGTGCCCCCGGGACAGGGGTCTCTGGGTTGGGTGAAGCTTTCTTT.

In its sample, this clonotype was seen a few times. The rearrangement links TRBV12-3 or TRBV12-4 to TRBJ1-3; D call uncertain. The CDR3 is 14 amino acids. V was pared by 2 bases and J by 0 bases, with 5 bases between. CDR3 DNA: TGTGCCAGCAGTTTAAGCAGCTCTGGAAACACCATATATTTT. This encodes CASSLSSSGNTIYF.

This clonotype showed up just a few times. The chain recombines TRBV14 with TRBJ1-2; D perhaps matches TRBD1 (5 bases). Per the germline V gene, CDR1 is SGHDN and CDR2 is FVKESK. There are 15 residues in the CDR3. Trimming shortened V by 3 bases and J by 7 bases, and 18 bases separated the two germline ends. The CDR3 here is CASSHARGEGSGYTF. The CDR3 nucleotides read TGTGCCAGCAGCCACGCCCGGGGCGAAGGATCTGGCTACACCTTC.

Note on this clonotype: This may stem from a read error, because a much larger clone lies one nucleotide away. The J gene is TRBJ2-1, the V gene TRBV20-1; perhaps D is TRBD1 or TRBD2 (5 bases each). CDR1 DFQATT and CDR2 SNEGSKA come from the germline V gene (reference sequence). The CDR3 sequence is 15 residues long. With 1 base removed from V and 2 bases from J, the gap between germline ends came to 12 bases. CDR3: CSARGGSSAYNEQFF. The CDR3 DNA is TGCAGTGCTAGAGGGGGGAGTAGCGCCTACAATGAGCAGTTCTTC.

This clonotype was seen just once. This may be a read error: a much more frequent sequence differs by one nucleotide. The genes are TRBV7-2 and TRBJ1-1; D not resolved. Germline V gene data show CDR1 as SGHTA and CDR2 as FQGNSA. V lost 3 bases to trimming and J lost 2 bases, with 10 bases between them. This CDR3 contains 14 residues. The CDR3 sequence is CASSFRADNTEAFF. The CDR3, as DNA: TGTGCCAGCAGCTTTCGAGCCGACAACACTGAAGCTTTCTTT.

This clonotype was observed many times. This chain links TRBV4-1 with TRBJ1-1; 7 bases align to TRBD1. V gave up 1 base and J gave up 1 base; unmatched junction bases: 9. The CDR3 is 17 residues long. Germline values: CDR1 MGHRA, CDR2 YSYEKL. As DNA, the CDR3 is TGCGCCAGCAGCCAAGTCCTGGGGGGACAGAAGAACACTGAAGCTTTCTTT. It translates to CASSQVLGGQKNTEAFF.

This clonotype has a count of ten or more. The CDR3 sequence is CASSPQYVEETQYF. The CDR3 DNA reads TGTGCCAGCTCACCACAGTACGTAGAAGAGACCCAGTACTTC. This sequence joins TRBV18 and TRBJ2-5; D gene uncertain. The CDR3 is 14 amino acids. Germline assignment: CDR1 KGHSH and CDR2 LQKENI. V was shortened by 1 base and J by 3 bases, with 9 bases between the two germline ends.

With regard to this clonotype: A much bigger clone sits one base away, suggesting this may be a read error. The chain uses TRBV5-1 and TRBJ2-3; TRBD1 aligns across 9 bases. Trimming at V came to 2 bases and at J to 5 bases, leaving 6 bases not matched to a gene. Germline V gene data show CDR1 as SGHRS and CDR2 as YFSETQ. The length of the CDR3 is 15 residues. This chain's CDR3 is CASSFTGGGEDTQYF. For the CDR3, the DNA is TGCGCCAGCAGCTTTACAGGGGGCGGTGAAGATACGCAGTATTTT.

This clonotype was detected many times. CDR3 sequence: CASSQEGAGDTQYF. The DNA for the CDR3 is TGCGCCAGCAGCCAAGAGGGGGCAGGAGATACGCAGTATTTT. The chain joins TRBV4-3 to TRBJ2-3, with D maybe TRBD1 (6 bases). Germline assignment: CDR1 LGHNA and CDR2 YSLEER. Trimming removed 0 bases at V and 5 bases at J, with 9 bases between. The CDR3 sequence is 14 residues long.

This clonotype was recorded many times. CDR3 protein: CASKSGQRNTIYF. Here the CDR3 DNA reads TGTGCCAGCAAATCGGGACAGAGAAACACCATATATTTT. J is TRBJ1-3 and V is TRBV6-1, with TRBD1 matching 7 bases. The CDR3 runs to 13 residues. CDR1 is MNHNS and CDR2 is SASEGT in the germline V gene. The V gene end was trimmed by 7 bases and the J gene end by 5 bases; junction bases not matched to a gene: 5.

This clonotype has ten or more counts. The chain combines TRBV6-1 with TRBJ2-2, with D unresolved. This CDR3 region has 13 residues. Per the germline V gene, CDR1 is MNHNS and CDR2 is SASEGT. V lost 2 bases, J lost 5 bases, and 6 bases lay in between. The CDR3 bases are TGTGCCAGCAGTGAATCAAGGACCGGGGAGCTGTTTTTT. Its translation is CASSESRTGELFF.

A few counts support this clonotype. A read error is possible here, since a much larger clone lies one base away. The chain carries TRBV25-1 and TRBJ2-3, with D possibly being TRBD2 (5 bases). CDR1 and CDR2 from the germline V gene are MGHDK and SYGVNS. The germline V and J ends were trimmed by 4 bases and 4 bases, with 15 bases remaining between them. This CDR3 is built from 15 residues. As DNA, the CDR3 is TGTGCCAGCAGTGCACCGGGATCACGCGCAGATACGCAGTATTTT. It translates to CASSAPGSRADTQYF. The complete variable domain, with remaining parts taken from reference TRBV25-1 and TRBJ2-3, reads EADIYQTPRYLVIGTGKKITLECSQTMGHDKMYWYQQDPGMELHLIHYSYGVNSTEKGDLSSESTVSRIRTEHFPLTLESARPSHTSQYLCASSAPGSRADTQYFGPGTRLTVL.

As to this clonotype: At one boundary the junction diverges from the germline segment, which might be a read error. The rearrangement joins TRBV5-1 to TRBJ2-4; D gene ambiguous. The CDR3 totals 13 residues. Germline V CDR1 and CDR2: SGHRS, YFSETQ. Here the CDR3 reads CAGSLGAKNIQYF. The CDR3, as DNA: TGCGCCGGCAGCTTGGGGGCCAAAAACATTCAGTACTTC.